This T cell receptor (beta chain) emerged from a study of neurological immune-mediated disorders. Synthesis of cDNA was carried out by template-switch 5'RACE. The reaction used 10-nucleotide random UMIs. TCRdb itself ran the 5' RACE reads through MiXCR, one entry per CDR3 protein. Of some 27,000 distinct CDR3 sequences in the sample, 5% to 8% were seen once. Many counts were recorded for this clonotype. This TCR was sampled from a woman between 45 and 60 years old in good health. The source material was PBMCs.

The CDR3 sequence: CSARDLAGASYNEQFF. The CDR3 bases are TGCAGTGCTAGAGATCTAGCGGGAGCGAGTTACAATGAGCAGTTCTTC. The chain employs TRBV20-1 and TRBJ2-1; the match to TRBD2 covers 10 bases. CDR3 length: 16 amino acids. Germline CDR1 is DFQATT and CDR2 is SNEGSKA (reference sequence). The V gene end was trimmed by 0 bases and the J gene end by 4 bases; junction bases not matched to a gene: 6.